This entry is about one T cell receptor beta chain. The DNA input per sorted-subset replicate PCR was 150 to 200 ng, corresponding to some 30,000 T cell genomes. Data came from immunoSEQ multiplex PCR; TCRdb stores just in-frame clones and leaves some out. The data show some 1 million clones, around 75% seen once. These data come from a study of shared clonotypes between healthy human individuals. This CDR3 contains 20 residues. V dropped 2 bases and J dropped 8; count of bases not matched to a gene: 21. CDR1 KGHSH and CDR2 LQKENI come from the germline V gene. The source material was memory CD4+ T cells sorted from blood. Subset in this sample: CD45RA-negative fraction. The chain employs TRBV18 and TRBJ1-6, with TRBD1 identical over 7 bases. This receptor was obtained from a man between 18 and 35 years old in good health. The CDR3 DNA sequence: TGTGCCAGCTCACCATTTCCCCACCGACAGGGTAGGTTGGAAGATTCACCCCTCCACTTT. Protein: CASSPFPHRQGRLEDSPLHF.